This entry lists 27 T cell receptor beta chains sequenced from one sample in a study of radiotherapy plus CTLA-4 blockade in lung cancer (dated by TCRdb to 2017 to 2018). Library creation used the immunoSEQ multiplex PCR assay. The immuneACCESS repertoire file appears here via TCRdb, limited to in-frame rearrangements. These files lack a portion of the clones; in checked studies, under half of the deficit traces to unresolved V genes, and the cause of the others is not known. The sample table shows roughly 78,000 clones, and approximately 80% are seen once. About 6.6% of the sample goes to the ten largest clones. The sequenced sample was peripheral blood, obtained from a patient treated with radiotherapy plus ipilimumab. These TCRs come from a human donor with non-small cell lung cancer who had a complete response to radiotherapy plus ipilimumab.

The chain has TRBV10-2 and TRBJ2-7, with 8 bases fitting TRBD1. CDR1 is WSHSY, CDR2 SAAADI, per germline. The CDR3 covers 15 residues. After removal of 6 bases from V and 1 base from J, the junction contained 8 bases not matched to a gene. The CDR3 coding sequence is TGCGCCAGCAGAAATGGACAGGGAGGTTCCTACGAGCAGTACTTC. This translates into CASRNGQGGSYEQYF.

The rearrangement joins TRBV16 to TRBJ2-3; 12 bases align to TRBD2. The junction had 1 base not matched to a gene; V was cut back by 0 bases and J by 3 bases. Per the germline V gene, CDR1 is KGHSY and CDR2 is FQNENV. The CDR3 has 16 residues. CDR3 nucleotide sequence: TGTGCCAGCAGCCAATCAACTAGCGGGGGGACAGATACGCAGTATTTT. Residues: CASSQSTSGGTDTQYF.

J is TRBJ1-2 and V is TRBV15; D might be TRBD1 (5 bases). Germline CDR1 and CDR2: LNHNV and YYDKDF (reference sequence). V was cut by 6 bases and J by 4 bases, with 15 bases left in between. CDR3 length: 14 residues. CDR3 bases: TGTGCCACCAGTTCGGGGCTGAACCTCTATGGCTACACCTTC. Translation gives CATSSGLNLYGYTF.

This sequence joins TRBV29-1 and TRBJ1-1; 9 bases match TRBD1. CDR3 length: 13 amino acids. V was pared by 6 bases and J by 5 bases, with 7 bases of the junction left unmatched. Per the germline V gene, CDR1 is SQVTM and CDR2 is ANQGSEA. CDR3 sequence: CSVRTGTGTEAFF. The DNA for the CDR3 is TGCAGCGTGCGCACCGGGACAGGGACTGAAGCTTTCTTT.

This sequence joins TRBV28 and TRBJ2-5; tentative D call: TRBD2 (6 bases). The end of the DNA fits TRBJ2-7 better, so the J call may be wrong. The CDR3 contains 12 residues. Germline CDR1 is MDHEN and CDR2 is SYDVKM. The chain's CDR3 is CASSSSDYEQYF. The CDR3 bases are TGTGCCAGCAGTTCTAGCGATTACGAGCAGTACTTC.

This clone was detected only a few times. The chain is built from TRBV6-6 and TRBJ2-5; D gene ambiguous. CDR1 is MNHNY, CDR2 SVGAGI, per germline (reference sequence). The CDR3 sequence is 13 residues long. Between the trimmed V and J ends, which lost 2 bases and 1 base, there was a span of 5 bases. The CDR3 DNA reads TGTGCCAGCAGTTACCGGTTCCAAGAGACCCAGTACTTC. This translates into CASSYRFQETQYF.

V usage is TRBV19 and J usage is TRBJ1-1; D not certain. Germline V gene data show CDR1 as LNHDA and CDR2 as SQIVND (reference sequence). This CDR3 contains 13 residues. V was shortened by 5 bases and J by 5 bases, with 12 bases between the two germline ends. Here the CDR3 DNA reads TGTGCCAGTAGTTCCATCGGGCAAACTGAAGCTTTCTTT. It translates to CASSSIGQTEAFF.

The V and J genes are TRBV28 and TRBJ1-1; the D gene is possibly TRBD1 (6 bases). V was trimmed by 6 bases and J by 2 bases, leaving 16 bases between them. Germline V gene lookup returns CDR1 MDHEN and CDR2 SYDVKM. The CDR3 runs to 15 residues. CDR3 nucleotides: TGTGCCAGCAGGGGGGCCGTGTCGGTCAACACTGAAGCTTTCTTT. Its protein product is CASRGAVSVNTEAFF.

The chain uses TRBV6-5 and TRBJ1-1, with 8 bases that match TRBD1. The CDR3 is 15 amino acids. Germline V gene sequence: CDR1 MNHEY, CDR2 SVGAGI. With 6 bases clipped from V and 6 bases from J, the junction kept 12 bases outside the gene matches. DNA of the CDR3: TGTGCCAGCAGGTCGCAGGGGGCGGGAGACCCTGAAGCTTTCTTT. Its translation: CASRSQGAGDPEAFF.

V is TRBV6-5 and J is TRBJ1-5, with a weak D call TRBD1 (5 bases). Trimming removed 6 bases at V and 2 bases at J, with 8 bases between. CDR3 size: 13 residues. CDR1 and CDR2 from the germline V gene are MNHEY and SVGAGI. Here the CDR3 DNA reads TGTGCCAGCAGCAGGGACCGCAATCAGCCCCAGCATTTT. Translating gives CASSRDRNQPQHF.

The chain joins TRBV6-6 to TRBJ2-5; D may correspond to TRBD1 or TRBD2 (6 bases each). Trimming took off 0 bases at V and 1 base at J, with 9 bases between the two ends. The CDR3 is 15 residues long. The germline CDR1 and CDR2 sequences are MNHNY and SVGAGI (reference sequence). CDR3 region: CASSYSGGRQETQYF. CDR3 DNA: TGTGCCAGCAGTTACTCGGGGGGCCGCCAAGAGACCCAGTACTTC.

A few counts support this clone. The genes are TRBV7-9 and TRBJ2-7, with D tentatively TRBD2 (7 bases). Trimming cost V 5 bases and J 6 bases, with 14 bases left between them. Germline V gene lookup returns CDR1 SEHNR and CDR2 FQNEAQ (reference sequence). The CDR3 loop spans 13 amino acids. CDR3 region: CASSPGRGVEQYV. CDR3 DNA: TGTGCCAGCAGCCCAGGGAGGGGGGTCGAGCAGTACGTC.

V gene TRBV7-2 combines with J gene TRBJ2-3; a weak D match, TRBD2 (7 bases). Trimming took off 5 bases at V and 4 bases at J, with 16 bases between the two ends. Germline CDR1 and CDR2: SGHTA and FQGNSA. This CDR3 spans 15 amino acids. DNA for the CDR3: TGTGCCAGCAGCCCCGGACTAGGGGGATCAGATACGCAGTATTTT. Amino acid sequence: CASSPGLGGSDTQYF.

The CDR3 nucleotides are TGTGCCAGCAGTGGTGGGGGCCGGCTAGCGGTGTTAGAGACCCAGTACTTC. It translates to CASSGGGRLAVLETQYF. V usage is TRBV25-1 and J usage is TRBJ2-5, with D perhaps TRBD2 (7 bases). The CDR3 is made up of 17 amino acids. The germline gives CDR1 MGHDK, CDR2 SYGVNS. The V end lost 4 bases, the J end lost 4 bases, and 22 bases lay between the germline ends.

This rearrangement joins TRBV19 to TRBJ2-2, with TRBD2 matching over 15 bases. V was pared by 6 bases and J by 3 bases, with 8 bases of the junction left unmatched. CDR3 length equals 18 residues. The germline gives CDR1 LNHDA, CDR2 SQIVND (reference sequence). CDR3 bases: TGTGCCAGTAGACCGGGACTAGCGGGAGGACGTGACACCGGGGAGCTGTTTTTT. It translates to CASRPGLAGGRDTGELFF.

The chain combines TRBV10-3 with TRBJ1-2, with TRBD1 identical over 7 bases. The germline V gene encodes CDR1 ENHRY and CDR2 SYGVKD. With 0 bases clipped from V and 7 bases from J, the junction kept 8 bases outside the gene matches. There are 15 residues in the CDR3. CDR3 DNA sequence: TGTGCCATCAGTGAGTCGGGTAGGGGGCTGAGTGGCTACACCTTC. Amino acids: CAISESGRGLSGYTF.

The chain recombines TRBV18 with TRBJ2-5; D tentatively reads TRBD1 or TRBD2 (5 bases each). The end of the DNA fits TRBJ2-7 better, so the J call may be wrong. The CDR3 extends over 14 amino acids. The V gene's germline CDR1 is KGHSH and CDR2 LQKENI. Here the CDR3 reads CASFRDASSYEQYF. The CDR3 DNA follows: TGTGCCAGCTTCCGGGACGCGAGCTCCTACGAGCAGTACTTC.

The chain employs TRBV5-1 and TRBJ1-1; 7 bases are a match to TRBD1. The CDR3 contains 16 residues. Losses at the gene ends were 3 bases for V and 0 bases for J; bases not matched to a gene: 8. Germline V gives CDR1 SGHRS, CDR2 YFSETQ. The CDR3 DNA reads as TGCGCCAGCAGCTCCCGGCAGGGGGTCATGAACACTGAAGCTTTCTTT. Residues: CASSSRQGVMNTEAFF.

The chain is built from TRBV2 and TRBJ2-1; 9 bases are a match to TRBD2. From germline, CDR1 is SNHLY and CDR2 FYNNEI. This CDR3 has 14 residues. The V gene end was trimmed by 4 bases and the J gene end by 3 bases; junction bases not matched to a gene: 1. The CDR3 loop reads CASSGTSDYNEQFF. Here the CDR3 DNA reads TGTGCCAGCAGTGGGACTAGCGACTACAATGAGCAGTTCTTC.

This clone has only one observation. V usage is TRBV7-2 and J usage is TRBJ1-3; D call uncertain. The CDR3 contains 14 residues. The germline V gene encodes CDR1 SGHTA and CDR2 FQGNSA. Trimming took off 3 bases at V and 5 bases at J, with 11 bases between the two ends. CDR3 residues: CASSFATRRNTIYF. The CDR3 region has the DNA TGTGCCAGCAGCTTCGCAACCCGAAGAAACACCATATATTTT.

This rearrangement joins TRBV6-1 to TRBJ2-1; 8 bases agree with TRBD1. With V trimmed by 6 bases and J by 8 bases, 9 bases remained unmatched. Germline lookup yields CDR1 MNHNS and CDR2 SASEGT. The CDR3 contains 14 residues. CDR3 nucleotides: TGTGCCAGCAGATCCGGGGACAGGAATTATGAGCAGTTCTTC. Protein product: CASRSGDRNYEQFF.

V and J are TRBV19 and TRBJ2-3; unclear D gene. Germline V gene data show CDR1 as LNHDA and CDR2 as SQIVND (reference sequence). The V end lost 1 base, the J end lost 5 bases, and 10 bases lay between the germline ends. The length of the CDR3 is 14 residues. For the CDR3, the DNA is TGTGCCAGTAGTATAGGAGGTATTGAAGATACGCAGTATTTT. Translating it yields CASSIGGIEDTQYF. Combining the CDR3 with reference TRBV19 and TRBJ2-3 gives the whole variable domain DGGITQSPKYLFRKEGQNVTLSCEQNLNHDAMYWYRQDPGQGLRLIYYSQIVNDFQKGDIAEGYSVSREKKESFPLTVTSAQKNPTAFYLCASSIGGIEDTQYFGPGTRLTVL.

The genes are TRBV29-1 and TRBJ1-1; TRBD1 matches at 7 bases. The CDR3 loop spans 13 amino acids. V was pared by 6 bases and J by 1 base, with 5 bases of the junction left unmatched. Looked up from germline, CDR1 is SQVTM and CDR2 is ANQGSEA. In nucleotides, the CDR3 is TGCAGCGTGTGGACAGGAGAGAACACTGAAGCTTTCTTT. Residues: CSVWTGENTEAFF. The full variable domain, rest sourced from reference TRBV29-1 and TRBJ1-1, is SAVISQKPSRDICQRGTSLTIQCQVDSQVTMMFWYRQQPGQSLTLIATANQGSEATYESGFVIDKFPISRPNLTFSTLTVSNMSPEDSSIYLCSVWTGENTEAFFGQGTRLTVV.

V is TRBV5-1 and J is TRBJ2-4; 8 bases agree with TRBD1. Trimming removed 0 bases from V and 11 bases from J; junction bases left unmatched: 7. The V gene's germline CDR1 is SGHRS and CDR2 YFSETQ. The CDR3 spans 14 residues. The CDR3 spells CASSLDGQGNVQYF. The CDR3 nucleotides are TGCGCCAGCAGCTTGGATGGACAGGGAAATGTTCAGTACTTC.

The chain employs TRBV7-8 and TRBJ2-1, with TRBD2 matching over 9 bases. CDR1 and CDR2 (germline): SGHVS, FQNEAQ. The CDR3 spans 16 residues. With V trimmed by 5 bases and J by 0 bases, 5 bases remained unmatched. In DNA form, the CDR3 reads TGTGCCAGCAGCCCCGCGGGGGGGTCCTCCTACAATGAGCAGTTCTTC. It encodes CASSPAGGSSYNEQFF.

This sequence joins TRBV4-2 and TRBJ2-1; possible D gene TRBD2, 6 bases. Germline V gene lookup returns CDR1 LGHNA and CDR2 YNFKEQ. V was pared by 1 base and J by 0 bases, with 10 bases between. The CDR3 is 16 residues long. Here the CDR3 DNA reads TGTGCCAGCAGCCAAGTCGGGGGATTCTCCTACAATGAGCAGTTCTTC. Translation: CASSQVGGFSYNEQFF.

V gene TRBV18 combines with J gene TRBJ1-1, with a weak D call TRBD1 (6 bases). The CDR3 spans 15 residues. V was trimmed by 3 bases and J by 3 bases, leaving 14 bases between them. Germline CDR1 is KGHSH and CDR2 is LQKENI. The DNA for the CDR3 is TGTGCCAGCTCACCTACAGAGGACAGCGACACTGAAGCTTTCTTT. Translating gives CASSPTEDSDTEAFF.